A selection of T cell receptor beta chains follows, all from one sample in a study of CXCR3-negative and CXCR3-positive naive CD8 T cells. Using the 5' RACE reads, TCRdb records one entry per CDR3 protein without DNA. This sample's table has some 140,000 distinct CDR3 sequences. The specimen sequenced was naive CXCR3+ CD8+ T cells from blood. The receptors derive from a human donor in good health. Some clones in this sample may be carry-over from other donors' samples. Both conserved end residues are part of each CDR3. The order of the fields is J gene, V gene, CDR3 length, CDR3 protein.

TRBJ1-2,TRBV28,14,CASSSLQGYYGYTF
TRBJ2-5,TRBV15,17,CATSSFGQRGGQETQYF
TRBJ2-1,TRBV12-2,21,CASRSRVPGLAGGGQGREQFF
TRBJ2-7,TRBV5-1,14,CASSGTGYSYEQYF
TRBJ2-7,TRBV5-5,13,CASSLALTYEQYF
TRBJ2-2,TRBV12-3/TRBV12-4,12,CASNQLGGELFF
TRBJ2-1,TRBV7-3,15,CASSWERGDYNEQFF
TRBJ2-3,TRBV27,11,CASTYADTQYF
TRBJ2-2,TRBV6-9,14,CASSVAPGAGELFF
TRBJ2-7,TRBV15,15,CATSRGDTSSYEQYF
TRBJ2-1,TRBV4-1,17,CASSHHTGLADNNEQFF
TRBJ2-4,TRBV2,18,CASSEVRAGDIAKNIQYF
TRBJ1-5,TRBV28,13,CASTDGANQPQHF
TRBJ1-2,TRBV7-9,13,CASGPVGNYGYTF
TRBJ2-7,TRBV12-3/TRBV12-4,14,CASSSLYPSYEQYF
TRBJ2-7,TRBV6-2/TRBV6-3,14,CASNPPGESYEQYF
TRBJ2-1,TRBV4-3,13,CASSLLTGAEQFF
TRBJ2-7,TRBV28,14,CATPGPPGIDEQYF
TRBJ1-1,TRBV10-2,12,CASSGTGPEAFF
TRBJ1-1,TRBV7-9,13,CASRPTGNTEAFF
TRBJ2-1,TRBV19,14,CASSIDPAGTEQFF
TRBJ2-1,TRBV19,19,CASSILVGTSGIKRNEQFF
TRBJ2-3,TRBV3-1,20,CASSQEGLAGGPFSTDTQYF
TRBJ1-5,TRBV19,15,CASRNGAGGLQPQHF
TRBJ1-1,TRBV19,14,CASSIEPGFAEAFF
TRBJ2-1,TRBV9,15,CASSLNREGDDEQFF
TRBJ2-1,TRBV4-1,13,CASRIDTYNEQFF
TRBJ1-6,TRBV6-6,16,CASSVRDRGYPSPLHF
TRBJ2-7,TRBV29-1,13,CSADLQGFNEQYF
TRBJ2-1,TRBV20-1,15,CSASERLAGGNEQFF